This T cell receptor (beta chain) was identified during a study of blood T cell repertoires in COVID-19. As for the study in general: COVID-19 samples collected from the United States, Italy and Spain covered acute and convalescent phases. From T cells, B-cell-depleted T cells, or PBMCs came the material, which was cDNA or gDNA.

This CDR3 contains 13 residues. V lost 4 bases to trimming and J lost 5 bases, with 13 bases between them. Germline V gene data show CDR1 as SGHDT and CDR2 as YYEEEE. Original processing notes: Amplification from reference gene primers served as the basis for estimated nucleated cell counts. Measured with immunoSEQ multiplex PCR; TCRdb has only the in-frame clones, and not every one. V and J calls and clone size are copied from that table; D and trimming were computed from the DNA. The sample includes 150,000 to 200,000 clones, 80% to 90% of them seen just once. The sample taken for sequencing was peripheral blood. This chain links TRBV5-6 with TRBJ2-7, with D perhaps TRBD1 (7 bases). This sequence was found in a man in his fifties with active or convalescent COVID-19. CDR3 bases: TGTGCCAGCAGCGGCGGGACAGTCCACGAGCAGTACTTC. Amino acid sequence: CASSGGTVHEQYF.